Presented here are 18 T cell receptor beta chains from one specimen sequenced in a study of PD-1 blockade in classical Hodgkin lymphoma. As for time point: cycle 4 day 1 (C4D1), after less than 7 weeks of nivolumab. Relapse after autologous stem cell transplantation occurred in every patient, and brentuximab vedotin exposure varied. Using immunoSEQ multiplex PCR, the repertoire was profiled, and TCRdb retains in-frame clones only, with some absent. The sample carries 20,000 to 25,000 clones, over 60% recorded once. The source material was peripheral blood mononuclear cells (PBMCs), sampled before the fourth cycle of nivolumab. The receptors were sampled from a human donor with classical Hodgkin lymphoma.

This clone has a handful of counts. This chain uses TRBV29-1 with TRBJ2-1; D remains unclear. V was clipped by 7 bases and J by 0 bases, with 10 bases between them. The CDR3 is made up of 13 amino acids. CDR1 and CDR2 from the germline V gene are SQVTM and ANQGSEA. CDR3 sequence: CSGRRSSYNEQFF. The DNA for the CDR3 is TGCAGCGGACGCAGGAGCTCCTACAATGAGCAGTTCTTC.

This chain links TRBV7-5 with TRBJ1-1. TRBV7-5 has pseudogene status. This CDR3 spans 12 amino acids. Written as DNA, the CDR3 is TGTGCCAGAAGCTTAGGGAGCAGTAGAGCTTTCTTT. Amino acids: CARSLGSSRAFF.

The gene calls are TRBV5-1 and TRBJ2-3; 7 bases are shared with TRBD2. The CDR3 spans 14 residues. V was clipped by 4 bases and J by 1 base; unmatched bases: 3. Looked up from germline, CDR1 is SGHRS and CDR2 is YFSETQ. The CDR3 DNA sequence: TGCGCCAGCAGCCGGACTAGGGGCACAGATACGCAGTATTTT. Amino acid sequence: CASSRTRGTDTQYF. The whole variable domain, remainder taken from reference TRBV5-1 and TRBJ2-3, is KAGVTQTPRYLIKTRGQQVTLSCSPISGHRSVSWYQQTPGQGLQFLFEYFSETQRNKGNFPGRFSGRQFSNSRSEMNVSTLELGDSALYLCASSRTRGTDTQYFGPGTRLTVL.

The count of this clone is one. The chain employs TRBV2 and TRBJ1-1, with 8 bases matching TRBD1. This CDR3 region has 14 residues. Germline assignment: CDR1 SNHLY and CDR2 FYNNEI. J lost 6 bases, V lost 6 bases, and 9 bases had no gene match. The CDR3 sequence is CASSQDREGAEAFF. CDR3 in DNA: TGTGCCAGCAGCCAGGACAGGGAGGGCGCTGAAGCTTTCTTT.

The chain combines TRBV4-1 with TRBJ1-3, with TRBD1 as a possible D gene (6 bases). The length of the CDR3 is 17 residues. The V gene lost 1 base and the J gene lost 1 base, with 14 bases spanning the gap. The germline CDR1 and CDR2 sequences are MGHRA and YSYEKL. As DNA, the CDR3 is TGCGCCAGCAGCCAAGGCCGGGGGGGCAGGTCTGGAAACACCATATATTTT. As protein: CASSQGRGGRSGNTIYF.

The chain carries TRBV5-1 and TRBJ1-6, with 7 bases that match TRBD1. CDR3 length equals 16 residues. Germline CDR1 reads SGHRS; CDR2 reads YFSETQ. The trim removed 4 bases at V and 9 bases at J, leaving 13 bases unmatched. The CDR3 region is CASSSGQVLTGSPLHF. The CDR3 bases are TGCGCCAGCAGCAGTGGACAGGTCCTTACAGGTTCACCCCTCCACTTT.

CDR3 protein: CASSLEWGGRDGYTF. The CDR3 nucleotides read TGTGCCAGCAGCTTGGAGTGGGGGGGGCGAGATGGCTACACCTTC. The chain carries TRBV5-6 and TRBJ1-2, with D perhaps matching TRBD1 (6 bases). This CDR3 has 15 amino acids. Germline CDR1 reads SGHDT; CDR2 reads YYEEEE. The V gene lost 0 bases and the J gene lost 6 bases, with 15 bases spanning the gap.

V is TRBV7-9 and J is TRBJ2-1, with 10 bases identical to TRBD1. After removal of 6 bases from V and 7 bases from J, the junction contained 12 bases not matched to a gene. The CDR3 runs to 16 residues. CDR1 is SEHNR and CDR2 is FQNEAQ in the germline V gene (reference sequence). The CDR3 bases are TGTGCCAGCAGGCCGGAACCGGGACAGGGGCAAAATGAGCAGTTCTTC. Its protein product is CASRPEPGQGQNEQFF. Full variable domain (remainder filled in from reference TRBV7-9 and TRBJ2-1): DTGVSQNPRHKITKRGQNVTFRCDPISEHNRLYWYRQTLGQGPEFLTYFQNEAQLEKSRLLSDRFSAERPKGSFSTLEIQRTEQGDSAMYLCASRPEPGQGQNEQFFGPGTRLTVL.

By sample share, this clone is medium-sized. The chain couples TRBV4-2 to TRBJ1-3; no firm D call. This CDR3 region has 16 residues. Germline CDR1 LGHNA, CDR2 YNFKEQ. The V and J ends lost 0 bases and 4 bases respectively, with 13 bases between them. CDR3 sequence: CASSQEYATSGNTIYF. The CDR3 nucleotides are TGTGCCAGCAGCCAAGAATATGCCACCTCAGGAAACACCATATATTTT.

The rearrangement joins TRBV19 to TRBJ2-6, with unresolved D. V lost 5 bases to trimming and J lost 1 base, with 3 bases between them. There are 13 residues in the CDR3. CDR1 is LNHDA and CDR2 is SQIVND in the germline V gene (reference sequence). The CDR3: CASSQSGANVLTF. DNA of the CDR3: TGTGCCAGTAGTCAGTCTGGGGCCAACGTCCTGACTTTC.

This rearrangement joins TRBV6-4 to TRBJ1-6; D is possibly TRBD1 (6 bases). Germline CDR1 and CDR2: MRHNA and SNTAGT. Between the trimmed V and J ends, which lost 10 bases and 7 bases, there was a span of 20 bases. The CDR3 extends over 15 amino acids. CDR3 nucleotides: TGTGCCACCAACCGGGTCCCAGGGGACAATTCACCCCTCCACTTT. This translates into CATNRVPGDNSPLHF.

The chain recombines TRBV28 with TRBJ2-7; D might be TRBD1 (6 bases). Trimming cost V 3 bases and J 2 bases, with 11 bases left between them. Germline V gene lookup returns CDR1 MDHEN and CDR2 SYDVKM. The CDR3 loop spans 14 amino acids. This CDR3 reads CASSFTGSTYEQYF. In DNA form, the CDR3 reads TGTGCCAGCAGTTTTACAGGGTCCACCTACGAGCAGTACTTC. The full variable domain, with the rest looked up from reference TRBV28 and TRBJ2-7, is DVKVTQSSRYLVKRTGEKVFLECVQDMDHENMFWYRQDPGLGLRLIYFSYDVKMKEKGDIPEGYSVSREKKERFSLILESASTNQTSMYLCASSFTGSTYEQYFGPGTRLTVT.

The chain joins TRBV19 to TRBJ2-1; 8 nucleotides match TRBD1. The V and J ends lost 4 bases and 9 bases, in that order; junction bases with no gene match: 14. The CDR3 loop spans 16 amino acids. From germline, CDR1 is LNHDA and CDR2 SQIVND (reference sequence). CDR3: CASSTSGGQAPGEQFF. The DNA of the CDR3 is TGTGCCAGTAGTACTAGTGGGGGACAGGCGCCCGGTGAGCAGTTCTTC. The entire variable domain, with the rest obtained from reference TRBV19 and TRBJ2-1, is as follows: DGGITQSPKYLFRKEGQNVTLSCEQNLNHDAMYWYRQDPGQGLRLIYYSQIVNDFQKGDIAEGYSVSREKKESFPLTVTSAQKNPTAFYLCASSTSGGQAPGEQFFGPGTRLTVL.

The chain is built from TRBV21-1 and TRBJ1-6. TRBV21-1 constitutes a pseudogene. This CDR3 comprises 13 residues. The DNA of the CDR3 is TGTGCCAGCAGGCATCGGACGGATCGACCCCTCCACTTT. It encodes CASRHRTDRPLHF.

The V gene is TRBV19, the J gene TRBJ2-3; D uncertain. The CDR3 is made up of 15 amino acids. Germline assignment: CDR1 LNHDA and CDR2 SQIVND (reference sequence). V dropped 5 bases and J dropped 1 base, with 13 bases sitting between them. CDR3 amino acids: CASSPTRLRTDTQYF. CDR3 sequence (DNA): TGTGCCAGTAGTCCCACCCGACTTCGCACAGATACGCAGTATTTT.

This clone was seen only a few times. The V gene is TRBV9, the J gene TRBJ1-5; a weak D match, TRBD1 (6 bases). The CDR3 has 15 amino acids. Per the germline V gene, CDR1 is SGDLS and CDR2 is YYNGEE. V shed 8 bases and J shed 3 bases, with 18 bases lying between them. The CDR3 coding sequence is TGTGCCAGTTCTAAGAAAGGGGGTCCCAATCAGCCCCAGCATTTT. Its protein product is CASSKKGGPNQPQHF.

V usage is TRBV2 and J usage is TRBJ1-5; D ambiguous. The V end was cut by 8 bases, the J end by 1 base, with 12 bases between. The CDR3 has 14 residues. CDR1 is SNHLY, CDR2 FYNNEI, per germline. This CDR3 is CASDEGLSNQPQHF. In DNA, the CDR3 is TGTGCCAGCGACGAGGGTTTGAGCAATCAGCCCCAGCATTTT.

This clone was seen once. The rearrangement joins TRBV11-3 to TRBJ1-2, with 10 nucleotides matching TRBD1. The CDR3 has 16 residues. V was pared by 5 bases and J by 8 bases, with 14 bases of the junction left unmatched. Germline CDR1 and CDR2: SGHNT and YENEEA. The CDR3 DNA reads TGTGCCAGCAGCACCGGGACAGGGGTTGGAGGTGAGGGCTACACCTTC. Translating gives CASSTGTGVGGEGYTF.